The clone carrying this T cell receptor (beta chain) appeared once. This record belongs to a study of control samples from healthy donors and cancer patients. Generated by immunoSEQ multiplex PCR, the TCRdb table keeps only in-frame clones and is missing some. In the table there are around 110,000 clones, around 91% of which are singletons. The CDR3 length is 16 residues. CDR1 and CDR2 (germline): SGHTA, FQGNSA. Losses at the gene ends were 5 bases for V and 1 base for J; bases not matched to a gene: 5. V gene TRBV7-2 combines with J gene TRBJ1-5; 10 nucleotides match TRBD1. This TCR derives from a woman aged 45-60 years with colorectal cancer. The material sequenced was PBMCs. CDR3 in amino acids: CASSTGTGVSNQPQHF. The DNA of the CDR3 is TGTGCCAGCAGCACTGGGACAGGGGTGAGCAATCAGCCCCAGCATTTT.